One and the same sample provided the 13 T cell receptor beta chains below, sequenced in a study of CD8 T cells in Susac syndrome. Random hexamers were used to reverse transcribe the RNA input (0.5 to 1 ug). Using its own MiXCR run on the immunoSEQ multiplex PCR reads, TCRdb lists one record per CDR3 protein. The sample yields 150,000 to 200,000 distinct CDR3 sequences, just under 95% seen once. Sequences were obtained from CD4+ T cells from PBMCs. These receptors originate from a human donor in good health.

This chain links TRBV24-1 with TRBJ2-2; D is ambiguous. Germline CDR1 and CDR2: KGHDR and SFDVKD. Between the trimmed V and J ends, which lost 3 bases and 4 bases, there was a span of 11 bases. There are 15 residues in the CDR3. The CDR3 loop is CATSDQSVSTGELFF. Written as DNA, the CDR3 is TGTGCCACCAGTGATCAGAGCGTTTCCACCGGGGAGCTGTTTTTT.

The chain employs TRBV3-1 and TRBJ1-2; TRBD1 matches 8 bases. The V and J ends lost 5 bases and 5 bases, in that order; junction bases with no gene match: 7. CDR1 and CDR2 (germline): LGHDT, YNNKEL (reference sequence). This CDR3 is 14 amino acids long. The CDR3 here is CASSVGQGRYGYTF. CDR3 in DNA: TGTGCCAGCAGCGTCGGACAGGGCCGGTATGGCTACACCTTC.

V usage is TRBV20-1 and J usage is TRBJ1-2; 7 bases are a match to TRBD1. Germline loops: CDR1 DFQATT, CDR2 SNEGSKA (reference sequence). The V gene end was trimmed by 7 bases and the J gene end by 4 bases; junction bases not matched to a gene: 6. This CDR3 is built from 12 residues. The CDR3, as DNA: TGCAGTGTTGGGACAGCGAGCTATGGCTACACCTTC. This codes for CSVGTASYGYTF.

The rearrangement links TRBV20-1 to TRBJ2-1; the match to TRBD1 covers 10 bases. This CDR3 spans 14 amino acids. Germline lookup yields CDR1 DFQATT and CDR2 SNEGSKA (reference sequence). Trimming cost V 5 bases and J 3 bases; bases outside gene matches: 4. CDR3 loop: CSAADRGRYNEQFF. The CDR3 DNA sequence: TGCAGTGCTGCTGACAGGGGGCGCTACAATGAGCAGTTCTTC.

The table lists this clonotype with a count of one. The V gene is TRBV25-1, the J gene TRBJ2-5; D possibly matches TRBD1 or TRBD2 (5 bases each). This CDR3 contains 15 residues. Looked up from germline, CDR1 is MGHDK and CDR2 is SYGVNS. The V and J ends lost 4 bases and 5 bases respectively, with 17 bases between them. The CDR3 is CASSGTSGGAETQYF. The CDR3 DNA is TGTGCCAGCAGTGGGACATCTGGGGGTGCGGAGACCCAGTACTTC.

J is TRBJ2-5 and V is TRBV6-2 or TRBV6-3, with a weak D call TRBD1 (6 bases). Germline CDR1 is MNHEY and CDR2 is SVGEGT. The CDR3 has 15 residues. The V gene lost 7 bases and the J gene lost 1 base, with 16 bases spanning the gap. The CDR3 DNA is TGTGCCAGCATTGGAAACCAAGGGGGCCAAGAGACCCAGTACTTC. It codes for CASIGNQGGQETQYF.

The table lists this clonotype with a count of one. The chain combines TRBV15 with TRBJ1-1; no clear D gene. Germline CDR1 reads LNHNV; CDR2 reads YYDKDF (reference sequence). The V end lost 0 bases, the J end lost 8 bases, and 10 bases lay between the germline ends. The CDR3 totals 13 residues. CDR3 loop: CATSREGLLEAFF. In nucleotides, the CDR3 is TGTGCCACCAGCAGAGAGGGCCTTCTAGAAGCTTTCTTT.

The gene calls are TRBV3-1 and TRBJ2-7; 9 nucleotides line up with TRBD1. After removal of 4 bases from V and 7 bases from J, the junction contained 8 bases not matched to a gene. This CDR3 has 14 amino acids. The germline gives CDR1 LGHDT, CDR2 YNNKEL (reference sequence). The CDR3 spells CASSRDRVAREQYF. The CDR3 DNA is TGTGCCAGCAGCCGGGACAGGGTCGCGCGGGAGCAGTACTTC.

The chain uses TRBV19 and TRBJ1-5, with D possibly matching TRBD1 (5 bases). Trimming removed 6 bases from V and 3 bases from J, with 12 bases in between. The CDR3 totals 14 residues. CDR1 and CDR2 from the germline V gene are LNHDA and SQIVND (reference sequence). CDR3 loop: CASSQGTDNQPQHF. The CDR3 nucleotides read TGTGCCAGTAGCCAAGGGACGGACAATCAGCCCCAGCATTTT.

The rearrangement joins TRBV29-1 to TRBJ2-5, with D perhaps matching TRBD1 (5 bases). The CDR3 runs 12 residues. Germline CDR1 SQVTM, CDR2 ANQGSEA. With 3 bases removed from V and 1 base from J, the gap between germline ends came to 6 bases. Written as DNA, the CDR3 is TGCAGCGTTGACCAGGGCCAAGAGACCCAGTACTTC. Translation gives CSVDQGQETQYF.

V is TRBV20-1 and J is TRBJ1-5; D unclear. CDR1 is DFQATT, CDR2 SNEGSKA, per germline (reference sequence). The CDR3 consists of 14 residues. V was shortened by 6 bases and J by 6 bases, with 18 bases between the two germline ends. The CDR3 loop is CSASRGPEPQPQHF. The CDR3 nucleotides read TGCAGTGCCAGTAGAGGTCCAGAGCCTCAGCCCCAGCATTTT.

The CDR3 coding sequence is TGTGCCAGCAGCTTGAAAGGCGTCCAGACCTATGGCTACACCTTC. Translation gives CASSLKGVQTYGYTF. The rearrangement links TRBV5-6 to TRBJ1-2; D not certain. This CDR3 is 15 amino acids long. Germline V gene sequence: CDR1 SGHDT, CDR2 YYEEEE. V lost 1 base to trimming and J lost 4 bases, with 14 bases between them.

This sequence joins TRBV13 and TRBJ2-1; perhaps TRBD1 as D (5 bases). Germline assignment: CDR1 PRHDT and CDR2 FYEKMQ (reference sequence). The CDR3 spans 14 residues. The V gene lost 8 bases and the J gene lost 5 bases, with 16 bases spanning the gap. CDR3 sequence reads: CASRPWGANNEQFF. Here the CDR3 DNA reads TGTGCCAGCCGACCTTGGGGCGCGAACAATGAGCAGTTCTTC.